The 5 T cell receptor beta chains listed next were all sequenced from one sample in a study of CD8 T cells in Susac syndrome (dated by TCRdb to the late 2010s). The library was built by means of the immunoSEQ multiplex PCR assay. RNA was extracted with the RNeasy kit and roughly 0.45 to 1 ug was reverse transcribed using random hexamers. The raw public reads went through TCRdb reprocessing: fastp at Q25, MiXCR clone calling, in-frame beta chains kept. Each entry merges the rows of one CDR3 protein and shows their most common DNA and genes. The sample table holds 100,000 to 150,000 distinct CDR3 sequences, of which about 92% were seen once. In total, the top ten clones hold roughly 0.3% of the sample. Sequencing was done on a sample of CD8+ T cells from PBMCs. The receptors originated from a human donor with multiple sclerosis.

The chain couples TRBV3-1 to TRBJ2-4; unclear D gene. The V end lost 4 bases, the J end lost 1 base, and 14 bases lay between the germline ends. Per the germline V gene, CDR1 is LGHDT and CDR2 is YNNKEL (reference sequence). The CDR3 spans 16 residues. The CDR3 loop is CASSRKQPLAKNIQYF. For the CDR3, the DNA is TGTGCCAGCAGCCGCAAACAACCGTTGGCCAAAAACATTCAGTACTTC.

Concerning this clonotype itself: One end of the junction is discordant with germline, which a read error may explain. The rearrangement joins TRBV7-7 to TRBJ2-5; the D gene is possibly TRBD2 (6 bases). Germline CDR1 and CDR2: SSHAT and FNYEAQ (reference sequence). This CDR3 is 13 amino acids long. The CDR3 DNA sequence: TGTGCTAGCAGCTTAGTGCGGGGAGAGACCCAGTACTTC. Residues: CASSLVRGETQYF.

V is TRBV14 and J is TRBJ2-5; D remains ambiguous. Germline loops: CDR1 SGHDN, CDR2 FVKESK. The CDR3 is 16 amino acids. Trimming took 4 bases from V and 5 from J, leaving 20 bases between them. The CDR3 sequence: CASSPGKGSVGETQYF. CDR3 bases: TGTGCCAGCAGCCCCGGTAAAGGGTCAGTCGGCGAGACCCAGTACTTC.

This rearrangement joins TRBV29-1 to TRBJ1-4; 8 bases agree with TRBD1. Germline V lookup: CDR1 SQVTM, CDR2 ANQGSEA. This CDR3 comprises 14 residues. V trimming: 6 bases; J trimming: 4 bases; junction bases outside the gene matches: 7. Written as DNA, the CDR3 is TGCAGCGTGCCACCGGGACAGGATAATGAAAAACTGTTTTTT. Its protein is CSVPPGQDNEKLFF.

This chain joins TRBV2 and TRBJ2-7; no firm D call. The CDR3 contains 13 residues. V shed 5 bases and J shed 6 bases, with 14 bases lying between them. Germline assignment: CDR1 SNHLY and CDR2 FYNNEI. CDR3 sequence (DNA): TGTGCCAGCAGTCCCCCTACAAACCCCGAGCAGTACTTC. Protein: CASSPPTNPEQYF.